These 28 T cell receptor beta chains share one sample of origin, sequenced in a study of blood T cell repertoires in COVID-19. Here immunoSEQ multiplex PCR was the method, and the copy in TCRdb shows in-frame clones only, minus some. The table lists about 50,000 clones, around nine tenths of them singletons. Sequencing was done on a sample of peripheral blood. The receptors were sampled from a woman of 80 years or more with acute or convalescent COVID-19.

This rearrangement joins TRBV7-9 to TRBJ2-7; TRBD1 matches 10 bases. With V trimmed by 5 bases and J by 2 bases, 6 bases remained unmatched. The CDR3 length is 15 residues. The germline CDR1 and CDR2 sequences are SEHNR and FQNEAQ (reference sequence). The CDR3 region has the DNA TGTGCCAGCAGCCACGGAGGGACAGGGGCCTACGAGCAGTACTTC. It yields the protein CASSHGGTGAYEQYF. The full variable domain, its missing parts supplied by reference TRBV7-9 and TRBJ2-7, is DTGVSQNPRHKITKRGQNVTFRCDPISEHNRLYWYRQTLGQGPEFLTYFQNEAQLEKSRLLSDRFSAERPKGSFSTLEIQRTEQGDSAMYLCASSHGGTGAYEQYFGPGTRLTVT.

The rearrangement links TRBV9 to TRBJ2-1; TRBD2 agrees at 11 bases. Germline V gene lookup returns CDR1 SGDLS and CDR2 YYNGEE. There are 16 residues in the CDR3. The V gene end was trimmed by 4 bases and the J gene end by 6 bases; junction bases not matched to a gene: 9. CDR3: CASSKRLAGSGNEQFF. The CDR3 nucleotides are TGTGCCAGCAGCAAAAGACTAGCGGGAAGTGGCAATGAGCAGTTCTTC. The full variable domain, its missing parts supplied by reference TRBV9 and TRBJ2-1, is DSGVTQTPKHLITATGQRVTLRCSPRSGDLSVYWYQQSLDQGLQFLIQYYNGEERAKGNILERFSAQQFPDLHSELNLSSLELGDSALYFCASSKRLAGSGNEQFFGPGTRLTVL.

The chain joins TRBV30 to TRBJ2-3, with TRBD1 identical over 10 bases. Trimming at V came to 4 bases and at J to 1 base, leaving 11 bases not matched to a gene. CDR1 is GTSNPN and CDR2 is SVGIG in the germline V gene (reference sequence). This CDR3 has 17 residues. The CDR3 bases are TGTGCCTGGACCGCACCCGCTGACAGGGGGCGCACAGATACGCAGTATTTT. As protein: CAWTAPADRGRTDTQYF.

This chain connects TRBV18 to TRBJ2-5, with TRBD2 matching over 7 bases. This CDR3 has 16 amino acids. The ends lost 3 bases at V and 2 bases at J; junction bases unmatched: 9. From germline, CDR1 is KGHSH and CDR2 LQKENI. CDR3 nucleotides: TGTGCCAGCTCACCCCGGCAAGCGGGATCACAAGAGACCCAGTACTTC. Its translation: CASSPRQAGSQETQYF.

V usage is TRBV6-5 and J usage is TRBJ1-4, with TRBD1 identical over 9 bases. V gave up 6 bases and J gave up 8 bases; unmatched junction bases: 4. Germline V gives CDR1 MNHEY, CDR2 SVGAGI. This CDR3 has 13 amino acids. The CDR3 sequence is CASRGTGREKLFF. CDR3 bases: TGTGCCAGCAGGGGGACAGGGCGGGAAAAACTGTTTTTT.

The CDR3: CAWSLIGLANEQFF. The CDR3 region has the DNA TGTGCCTGGAGTTTAATAGGACTAGCTAATGAGCAGTTCTTC. The V and J genes are TRBV30 and TRBJ2-1, with 8 bases identical to TRBD2. This CDR3 region has 14 residues. With 2 bases clipped from V and 7 bases from J, the junction kept 7 bases outside the gene matches. Germline-derived CDR1 and CDR2 are GTSNPN and SVGIG (reference sequence).

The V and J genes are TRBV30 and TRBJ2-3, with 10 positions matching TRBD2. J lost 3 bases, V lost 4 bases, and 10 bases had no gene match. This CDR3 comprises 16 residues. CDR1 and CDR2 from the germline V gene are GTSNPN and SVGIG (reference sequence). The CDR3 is CAWKPSGRRLTDTQYF. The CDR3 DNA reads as TGTGCCTGGAAGCCTAGCGGGAGAAGGCTGACAGATACGCAGTATTTT.

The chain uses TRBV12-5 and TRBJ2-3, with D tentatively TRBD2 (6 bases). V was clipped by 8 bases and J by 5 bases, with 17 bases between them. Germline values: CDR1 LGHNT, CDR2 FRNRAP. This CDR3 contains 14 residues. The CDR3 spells CASLPGRRLDTQYF. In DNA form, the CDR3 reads TGTGCTAGTTTGCCAGGGAGGCGACTAGATACGCAGTATTTT.

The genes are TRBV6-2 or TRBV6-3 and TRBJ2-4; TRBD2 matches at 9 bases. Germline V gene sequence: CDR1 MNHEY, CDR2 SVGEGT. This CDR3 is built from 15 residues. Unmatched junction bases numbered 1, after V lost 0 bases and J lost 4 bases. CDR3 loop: CASSYSLAGKNIQYF. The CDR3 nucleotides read TGTGCCAGCAGTTACTCGCTAGCGGGAAAAAACATTCAGTACTTC.

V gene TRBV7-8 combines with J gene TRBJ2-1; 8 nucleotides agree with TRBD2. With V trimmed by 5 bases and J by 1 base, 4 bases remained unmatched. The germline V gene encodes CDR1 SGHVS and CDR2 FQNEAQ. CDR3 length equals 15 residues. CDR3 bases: TGTGCCAGCAGCGCCGGGGGGGTTTCCTACAATGAGCAGTTCTTC. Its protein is CASSAGGVSYNEQFF. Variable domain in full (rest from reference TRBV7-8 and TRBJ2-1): GAGVSQSPRYKVAKRGQDVALRCDPISGHVSLFWYQQALGQGPEFLTYFQNEAQLDKSGLPSDRFFAERPEGSVSTLKIQRTQQEDSAVYLCASSAGGVSYNEQFFGPGTRLTVL.

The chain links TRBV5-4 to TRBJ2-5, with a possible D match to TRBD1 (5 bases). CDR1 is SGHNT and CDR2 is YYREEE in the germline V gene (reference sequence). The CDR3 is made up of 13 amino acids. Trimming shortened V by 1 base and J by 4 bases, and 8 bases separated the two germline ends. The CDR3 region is CASSLLGVETQYF. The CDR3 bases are TGTGCCAGCAGCTTGTTAGGGGTAGAGACCCAGTACTTC.

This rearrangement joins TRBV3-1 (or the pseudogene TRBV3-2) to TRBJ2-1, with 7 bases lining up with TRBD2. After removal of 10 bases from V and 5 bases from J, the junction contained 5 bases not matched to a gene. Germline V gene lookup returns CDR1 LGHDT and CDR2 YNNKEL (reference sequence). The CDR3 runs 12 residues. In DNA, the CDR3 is TGTGCCATCCAAGCGGGAAACAATGAGCAGTTCTTC. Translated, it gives CAIQAGNNEQFF.

The CDR3 is CASSPNGQGFTEAFF. The CDR3 coding sequence is TGTGCCAGCAGCCCCAATGGACAGGGTTTCACTGAAGCTTTCTTT. The chain couples TRBV3-1 (or the pseudogene TRBV3-2) to TRBJ1-1; 8 positions agree with TRBD1. CDR1 and CDR2 from the germline V gene are LGHDT and YNNKEL (reference sequence). CDR3 length equals 15 residues. Germline trimming cut 4 bases from V and 4 bases from J; bases unmatched to any gene: 8.

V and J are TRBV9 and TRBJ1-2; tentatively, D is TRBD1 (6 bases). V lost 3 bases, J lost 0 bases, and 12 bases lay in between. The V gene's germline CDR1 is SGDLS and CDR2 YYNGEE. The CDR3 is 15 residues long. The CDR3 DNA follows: TGTGCCAGCAGCGCCGAGGCAGGGGCTAACTATGGCTACACCTTC. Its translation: CASSAEAGANYGYTF.

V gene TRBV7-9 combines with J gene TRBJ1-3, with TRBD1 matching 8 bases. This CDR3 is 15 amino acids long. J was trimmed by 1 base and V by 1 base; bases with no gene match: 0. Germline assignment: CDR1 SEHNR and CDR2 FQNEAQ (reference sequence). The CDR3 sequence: CASSLDRGSGNTIYF. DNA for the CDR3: TGTGCCAGCAGCTTAGACAGGGGGTCTGGAAACACCATATATTTT.

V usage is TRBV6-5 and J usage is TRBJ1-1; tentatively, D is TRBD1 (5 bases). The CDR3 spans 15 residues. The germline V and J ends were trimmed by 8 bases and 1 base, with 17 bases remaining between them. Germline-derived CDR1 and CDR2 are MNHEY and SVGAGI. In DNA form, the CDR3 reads TGTGCCAGCTCAAGTTGGGGGGGAGGGAACACTGAAGCTTTCTTT. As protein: CASSSWGGGNTEAFF.

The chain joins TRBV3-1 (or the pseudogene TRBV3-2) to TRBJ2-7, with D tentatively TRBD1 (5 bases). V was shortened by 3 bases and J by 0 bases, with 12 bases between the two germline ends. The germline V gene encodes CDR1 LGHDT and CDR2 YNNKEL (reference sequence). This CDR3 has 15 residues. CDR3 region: CASSQGRGGSYEQYF. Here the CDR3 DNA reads TGTGCCAGCAGCCAGGGTAGGGGTGGCTCCTACGAGCAGTACTTC.

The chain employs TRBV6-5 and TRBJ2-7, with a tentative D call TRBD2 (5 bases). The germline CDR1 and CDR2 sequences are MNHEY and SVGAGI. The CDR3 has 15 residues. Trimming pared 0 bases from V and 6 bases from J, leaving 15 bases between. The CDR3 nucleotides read TGTGCCAGCAGTTACTCGTCTTCGGGGATGACCGAGCAGTACTTC. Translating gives CASSYSSSGMTEQYF.

The DNA of the CDR3 is TGTGCCAGCACCAACCCGGGTGGGAGGGAAAAACTGTTTTTT. Its translation is CASTNPGGREKLFF. The chain recombines TRBV7-9 with TRBJ1-4; no clear D. Trimming pared 7 bases from V and 8 bases from J, leaving 17 bases between. The CDR3 covers 14 residues. Germline values: CDR1 SEHNR, CDR2 FQNEAQ (reference sequence).

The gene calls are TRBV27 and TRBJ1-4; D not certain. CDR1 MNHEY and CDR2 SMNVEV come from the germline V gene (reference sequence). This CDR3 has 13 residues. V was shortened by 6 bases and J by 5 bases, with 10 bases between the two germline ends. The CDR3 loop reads CASRTPGNEKLFF. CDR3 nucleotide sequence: TGTGCCAGCAGGACCCCAGGAAATGAAAAACTGTTTTTT. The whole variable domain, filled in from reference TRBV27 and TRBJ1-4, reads EAQVTQNPRYLITVTGKKLTVTCSQNMNHEYMSWYRQDPGLGLRQIYYSMNVEVTDKGDVPEGYKVSRKEKRNFPLILESPSPNQTSLYFCASRTPGNEKLFFGSGTQLSVL.

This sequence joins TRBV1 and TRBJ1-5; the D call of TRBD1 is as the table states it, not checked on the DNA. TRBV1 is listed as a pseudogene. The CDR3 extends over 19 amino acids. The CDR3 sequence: CTSSQDKAPGQGSYQPQHF. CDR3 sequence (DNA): TGCACCAGCAGCCAAGATAAGGCTCCGGGACAGGGCAGTTACCAGCCCCAGCATTTT.

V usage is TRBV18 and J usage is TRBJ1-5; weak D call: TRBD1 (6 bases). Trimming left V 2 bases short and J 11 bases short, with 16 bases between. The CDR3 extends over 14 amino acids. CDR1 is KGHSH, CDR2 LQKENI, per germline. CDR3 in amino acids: CASSPGQPGGAQHF. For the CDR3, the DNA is TGTGCCAGCTCACCAGGACAGCCTGGTGGGGCCCAGCATTTT.

In nucleotides, the CDR3 is TGTGCCAGCAGCTTATACACCCTCGATGAAAAACTGTTTTTT. Amino acids: CASSLYTLDEKLFF. The chain employs TRBV7-9 and TRBJ1-4, with D uncertain. Germline-derived CDR1 and CDR2 are SEHNR and FQNEAQ (reference sequence). This CDR3 is built from 14 residues. V was trimmed by 2 bases and J by 6 bases, leaving 10 bases between them.

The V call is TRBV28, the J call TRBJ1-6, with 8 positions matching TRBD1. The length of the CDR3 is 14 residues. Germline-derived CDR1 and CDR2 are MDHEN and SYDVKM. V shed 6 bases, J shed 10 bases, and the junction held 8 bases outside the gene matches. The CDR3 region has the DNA TGTGCCAGCAGGGGGACAGGACCGGAATCACCCCTCCACTTT. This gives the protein CASRGTGPESPLHF. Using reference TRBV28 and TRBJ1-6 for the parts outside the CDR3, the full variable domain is DVKVTQSSRYLVKRTGEKVFLECVQDMDHENMFWYRQDPGLGLRLIYFSYDVKMKEKGDIPEGYSVSREKKERFSLILESASTNQTSMYLCASRGTGPESPLHFGNGTRLTVT.

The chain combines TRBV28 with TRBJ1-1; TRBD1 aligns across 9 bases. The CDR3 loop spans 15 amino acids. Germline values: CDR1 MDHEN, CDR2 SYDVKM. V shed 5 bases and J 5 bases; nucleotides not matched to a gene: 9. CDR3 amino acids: CASSPDRGWGTEAFF. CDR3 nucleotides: TGTGCCAGCAGTCCGGACAGGGGCTGGGGGACTGAAGCTTTCTTT.

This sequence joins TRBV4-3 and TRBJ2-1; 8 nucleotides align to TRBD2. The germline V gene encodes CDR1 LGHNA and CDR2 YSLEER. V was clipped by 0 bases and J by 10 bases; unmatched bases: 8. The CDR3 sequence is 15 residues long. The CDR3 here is CASSQDPGTRQEQFF. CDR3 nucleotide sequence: TGCGCCAGCAGCCAAGACCCCGGGACTAGGCAAGAGCAGTTCTTC.

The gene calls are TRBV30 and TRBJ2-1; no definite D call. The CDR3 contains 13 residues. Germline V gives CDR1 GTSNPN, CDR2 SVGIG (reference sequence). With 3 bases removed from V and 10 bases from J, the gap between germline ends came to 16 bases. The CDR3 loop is CAWSRLYVGEQFF. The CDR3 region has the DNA TGTGCCTGGAGCCGACTTTACGTCGGAGAGCAGTTCTTC. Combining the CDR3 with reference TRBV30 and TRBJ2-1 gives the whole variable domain SQTIHQWPATLVQPVGSPLSLECTVEGTSNPNLYWYRQAAGRGLQLLFYSVGIGQISSEVPQNLSASRPQDRQFILSSKKLLLSDSGFYLCAWSRLYVGEQFFGPGTRLTVL.

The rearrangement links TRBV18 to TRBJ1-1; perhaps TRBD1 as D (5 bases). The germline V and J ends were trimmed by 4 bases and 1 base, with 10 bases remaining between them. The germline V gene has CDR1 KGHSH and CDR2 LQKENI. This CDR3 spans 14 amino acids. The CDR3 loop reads CASSLLGQNTEAFF. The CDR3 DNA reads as TGTGCCAGCTCACTACTCGGACAGAACACTGAAGCTTTCTTT.